Each of the 30 T cell receptor beta chains below was sequenced from the same sample in a study of cytomegalovirus exposure and HLA in healthy donors. The PCR made use of 60 Vbeta and 13 Jbeta primers. Assay used: immunoSEQ multiplex PCR; TCRdb lists only in-frame clones, some missing. The sample lists 98,000 or so clones; 75% to 80% were seen once. Sequencing used PBMCs. Receptor source: a man aged 55 to 70 in good health and CMV-seropositive.

In this sample, this clone turned up once. Other DNA sequences in the same sample also yield this CDR3. The chain employs TRBV9 and TRBJ1-2, with D possibly matching TRBD1 (6 bases). The germline V and J ends were trimmed by 2 bases and 7 bases, with 12 bases remaining between them. Germline CDR1 SGDLS, CDR2 YYNGEE. This CDR3 has 13 residues. Written as DNA, the CDR3 is TGTGCCAGCAGCGTTGACAGGATTGGTGGCTACACCTTC. Encoded protein: CASSVDRIGGYTF.

V is TRBV28 and J is TRBJ2-7; D is possibly TRBD2 (5 bases). The CDR3 loop spans 14 amino acids. Trimming cost V 7 bases and J 0 bases, with 13 bases left between them. CDR1 and CDR2 (germline): MDHEN, SYDVKM. CDR3 DNA: TGTGCCAGCACCCTGGGAGTCCTCTCCTACGAGCAGTACTTC. This gives the protein CASTLGVLSYEQYF.

Note on this clone: This sample includes further DNA sequences coding for the same CDR3. V usage is TRBV7-9 and J usage is TRBJ1-1, with D hard to call. V lost 3 bases to trimming and J lost 2 bases, with 7 bases between them. This CDR3 is 13 amino acids long. Per germline, CDR1 SEHNR and CDR2 FQNEAQ (reference sequence). The CDR3 sequence is CASSFSGNTEAFF. CDR3 sequence (DNA): TGTGCCAGCAGCTTTTCAGGCAACACTGAAGCTTTCTTT.

V and J are TRBV14 and TRBJ1-2; D unresolved. This CDR3 spans 14 amino acids. Germline lookup yields CDR1 SGHDN and CDR2 FVKESK. V lost 4 bases and J lost 1, with 10 bases in between. The CDR3 protein is CASSPVTRNYGYTF. CDR3 DNA sequence: TGTGCCAGCAGCCCCGTTACACGTAACTATGGCTACACCTTC.

The chain employs TRBV2 and TRBJ2-3; 11 nucleotides align to TRBD2. V lost 6 bases, J lost 6 bases, and 8 bases stayed unmatched. The CDR3 is 15 residues long. The germline V gene encodes CDR1 SNHLY and CDR2 FYNNEI. The chain's CDR3 is CASSELAGGWDTQYF. Here the CDR3 DNA reads TGTGCCAGCAGCGAGCTAGCGGGGGGTTGGGATACGCAGTATTTT. Variable domain in full (rest from reference TRBV2 and TRBJ2-3): EPEVTQTPSHQVTQMGQEVILRCVPISNHLYFYWYRQILGQKVEFLVSFYNNEISEKSEIFDDQFSVERPDGSNFTLKIRSTKLEDSAMYFCASSELAGGWDTQYFGPGTRLTVL.

This sequence joins TRBV6-5 and TRBJ1-1, with D tentatively TRBD1 (5 bases). The CDR3 length is 15 residues. Trimming removed 4 bases at V and 11 bases at J, with 23 bases between. Germline CDR1 is MNHEY and CDR2 is SVGAGI. DNA of the CDR3: TGTGCCAGCAGTTTTTCCGGGACGAGTCTCGGAGGGGCTTTCTTT. This gives the protein CASSFSGTSLGGAFF.

The genes are TRBV15 and TRBJ2-5; the match to TRBD1 covers 10 bases. Germline V gives CDR1 LNHNV, CDR2 YYDKDF (reference sequence). The CDR3 loop spans 15 amino acids. V was clipped by 4 bases and J by 5 bases; unmatched bases: 7. CDR3 sequence (DNA): TGTGCCACCAGCAATCCGGGACAGGGGAGGGAGACCCAGTACTTC. Its translation is CATSNPGQGRETQYF. Variable domain in full (rest from reference TRBV15 and TRBJ2-5): DAMVIQNPRYQVTQFGKPVTLSCSQTLNHNVMYWYQQKSSQAPKLLFHYYDKDFNNEADTPDNFQSRRPNTSFCFLDIRSPGLGDTAMYLCATSNPGQGRETQYFGPGTRLLVL.

V is TRBV4-1 and J is TRBJ1-2; weak D call: TRBD1 (6 bases). This CDR3 is 15 amino acids long. The V end was cut by 1 base, the J end by 5 bases, with 14 bases between. Germline CDR1 MGHRA, CDR2 YSYEKL. CDR3 sequence reads: CASSQGDGQLYGYTF. For the CDR3, the DNA is TGCGCCAGCAGCCAAGGAGATGGACAGTTATATGGCTACACCTTC.

The rearrangement links TRBV6-1 to TRBJ2-7; 8 positions match TRBD1. The junction had 7 bases not matched to a gene; V was cut back by 10 bases and J by 5 bases. Germline CDR1 reads MNHNS; CDR2 reads SASEGT. CDR3 length: 12 amino acids. For the CDR3, the DNA is TGTGCCACCCAAACAGGGGGTCACGAGCAGTACTTC. Its protein product is CATQTGGHEQYF.

V usage is TRBV4-1 and J usage is TRBJ1-1; TRBD1 is a possible D gene (5 bases). The length of the CDR3 is 15 residues. Germline V lookup: CDR1 MGHRA, CDR2 YSYEKL. V was cut by 4 bases and J by 4 bases, with 16 bases left in between. The CDR3 loop is CASSPTMGGITEAFF. The CDR3 DNA is TGCGCCAGCAGCCCGACGATGGGGGGGATCACTGAAGCTTTCTTT.

This clone is a singleton in its sample. The germline gene is not matched at one end of the junction; a read error may be the cause. The chain couples TRBV5-1 to TRBJ1-1, with a possible D match to TRBD1 (5 bases). The germline V gene has CDR1 SGHRS and CDR2 YFSETQ. CDR3 length: 16 residues. The CDR3 reads CASSSQPSTVKTEAFF. CDR3 in DNA: TGCGCCAGCAGCTCCCAACCCTCGACAGTGAAGACTGAAGCTTTCTTT.

This clone was seen a single time. The chain is built from TRBV23-1 and TRBJ2-7; D is perhaps TRBD2 (5 bases). TRBV23-1 is labeled an ORF, and its function is uncertain. The CDR3 runs to 14 residues. Deletions cut 6 bases from V and 2 bases from J, with 14 bases between. CDR3 nucleotide sequence: TGCGCCAGCAGGCGGGTCTCCAACACCTACGAGCAGTACTTC. Protein product: CASRRVSNTYEQYF.

The chain couples TRBV5-1 to TRBJ1-2, with D unresolved. The V end was cut by 5 bases, the J end by 4 bases, with 12 bases between. CDR3 length: 13 amino acids. The germline CDR1 and CDR2 sequences are SGHRS and YFSETQ. Here the CDR3 reads CASREGTTYGYTF. Here the CDR3 DNA reads TGCGCCAGCAGAGAGGGCACCACCTATGGCTACACCTTC.

J is TRBJ1-2 and V is TRBV18; 7 bases are a match to TRBD1. The CDR3 is made up of 18 amino acids. CDR1 KGHSH and CDR2 LQKENI come from the germline V gene. V lost 2 bases, J lost 8 bases, and 20 bases stayed unmatched. CDR3 in DNA: TGTGCCAGCTCACCAACTCGGACAGGCACTTTATATCTGGGAGGCTACACCTTC. Protein: CASSPTRTGTLYLGGYTF.

This clone came up a few times. In DNA form, the CDR3 reads TGTGCCAGCAGTCGGACAGGGGATCCTTCCGAGCAGTACTTC. Translated: CASSRTGDPSEQYF. This chain connects TRBV6-1 to TRBJ2-7, with 9 bases fitting TRBD1. The CDR3 runs to 14 residues. CDR1 is MNHNS, CDR2 SASEGT, per germline. V dropped 5 bases and J dropped 6; count of bases not matched to a gene: 8.

The chain joins TRBV5-1 to TRBJ2-1, with TRBD2 matching over 9 bases. The length of the CDR3 is 15 residues. From germline, CDR1 is SGHRS and CDR2 YFSETQ. J gave up 6 bases and V 0 bases, and 4 bases lay outside the gene matches. CDR3 nucleotide sequence: TGCGCCAGCAGCTTGGCGGTAGCGGGGGTCAATGAGCAGTTCTTC. This codes for CASSLAVAGVNEQFF. Full variable domain (rest looked up from reference TRBV5-1 and TRBJ2-1): KAGVTQTPRYLIKTRGQQVTLSCSPISGHRSVSWYQQTPGQGLQFLFEYFSETQRNKGNFPGRFSGRQFSNSRSEMNVSTLELGDSALYLCASSLAVAGVNEQFFGPGTRLTVL.

This chain uses TRBV7-6 with TRBJ2-2, with D possibly matching TRBD1 (5 bases). The V gene's germline CDR1 is SGHVS and CDR2 FNYEAQ. The CDR3 spans 19 residues. Trimming stripped 0 bases from V and 2 bases from J, with 19 bases between. Here the CDR3 DNA reads TGTGCCAGCAGCTTAGCAACACAGGAGTCCTGGATTAACACCGGGGAGCTGTTTTTT. It codes for CASSLATQESWINTGELFF.

The genes are TRBV19 and TRBJ2-6; a possible D gene is TRBD1 (5 bases). This CDR3 has 15 amino acids. V was pared by 4 bases and J by 2 bases, with 9 bases between. Looked up from germline, CDR1 is LNHDA and CDR2 is SQIVND (reference sequence). CDR3 residues: CASSRRGAGANVLTF. CDR3 DNA sequence: TGTGCCAGTAGTAGAAGGGGTGCTGGGGCCAACGTCCTGACTTTC.

V and J are TRBV10-2 and TRBJ1-2; 8 bases are a match to TRBD1. The V and J ends lost 7 bases and 1 base, in that order; junction bases with no gene match: 5. The length of the CDR3 is 14 residues. Germline V lookup: CDR1 WSHSY, CDR2 SAAADI. As DNA, the CDR3 is TGCGCCAGCACCGAGACAGGGGTTAACTATGGCTACACCTTC. Translating it yields CASTETGVNYGYTF.

The genes are TRBV7-3 and TRBJ2-2, with a weak D call TRBD2 (6 bases). V dropped 5 bases and J dropped 1 base, with 14 bases sitting between them. The germline V gene encodes CDR1 SGHTA and CDR2 FQGTGA. The CDR3 spans 16 residues. CDR3 residues: CASSLRSGLNTGELFF. The CDR3 nucleotides read TGTGCCAGCAGCCTAAGGTCGGGACTGAACACCGGGGAGCTGTTTTTT.

Here the CDR3 reads CASSIGRGADTQYF. CDR3 in DNA: TGCGCCAGCAGCATAGGGAGAGGTGCAGATACGCAGTATTTT. The J gene is TRBJ2-3, the V gene TRBV5-1; TRBD2 might be the D (5 bases). From germline, CDR1 is SGHRS and CDR2 YFSETQ. The CDR3 consists of 14 residues. V was trimmed by 4 bases and J by 4 bases, leaving 13 bases between them.

This chain joins TRBV19 and TRBJ2-2; TRBD2 agrees at 11 bases. V lost 6 bases to trimming and J lost 5 bases; unmatched junction nucleotides: 8. Germline V CDR1 and CDR2: LNHDA, SQIVND (reference sequence). The CDR3 runs 16 residues. The CDR3 DNA is TGTGCCAGTAGCTTTTCCTCTAGCGGGGGGACCGGGGAGCTGTTTTTT. Translated, it gives CASSFSSSGGTGELFF.

The chain uses TRBV5-1 and TRBJ2-7; D may be TRBD2 (6 bases). V was trimmed by 6 bases and J by 4 bases, leaving 26 bases between them. The CDR3 is 17 amino acids. Germline CDR1 reads SGHRS; CDR2 reads YFSETQ. CDR3 sequence (DNA): TGCGCCAGCAACCGGGGGACTCGGGGTTCCATCCTATACGAGCAGTACTTC. Its translation: CASNRGTRGSILYEQYF.

The J gene is TRBJ1-4, the V gene TRBV6-1; 7 bases line up with TRBD1. The CDR3 consists of 15 residues. V lost 5 bases and J lost 4; bases outside the gene matches: 7. Germline CDR1 MNHNS, CDR2 SASEGT. The CDR3 nucleotides are TGTGCCAGCAGTAAGGACAGGACGCTTAATGAAAAACTGTTTTTT. Its translation: CASSKDRTLNEKLFF.

Comment on this clone: Additional DNA sequences in this sample encode the identical CDR3. The chain employs TRBV10-2 and TRBJ1-5; 8 bases are a match to TRBD1. The CDR3 contains 15 residues. Germline CDR1 is WSHSY and CDR2 is SAAADI. The V and J ends lost 8 bases and 4 bases, in that order; junction bases with no gene match: 10. CDR3 nucleotides: TGCGCCAGCCTCGATCCGGGACAGGCTAATCAGCCCCAGCATTTT. Translated: CASLDPGQANQPQHF.

This chain connects TRBV6-5 to TRBJ1-1; D remains ambiguous. V lost 3 bases and J 3 bases, leaving 5 bases between the germline ends. Per the germline V gene, CDR1 is MNHEY and CDR2 is SVGAGI. The CDR3 length is 12 residues. The CDR3 protein is CASSYPDTEAFF. The CDR3 nucleotides read TGTGCCAGCAGTTATCCAGACACTGAAGCTTTCTTT.

The J gene is TRBJ2-5, the V gene TRBV2, with a possible D match to TRBD1 (5 bases). Germline CDR1 reads SNHLY; CDR2 reads FYNNEI. The germline V and J ends were trimmed by 3 bases and 4 bases, with 6 bases remaining between them. CDR3 length equals 12 residues. CDR3 DNA: TGTGCCAGCAGTGAGACAGTAGAGACCCAGTACTTC. Residues: CASSETVETQYF.

The chain carries TRBV9 and TRBJ2-3; 10 bases agree with TRBD2. Looked up from germline, CDR1 is SGDLS and CDR2 is YYNGEE. The CDR3 covers 16 residues. V lost 0 bases, J lost 3 bases, and 4 bases stayed unmatched. CDR3 in amino acids: CASSVAPSGGTDTQYF. CDR3 nucleotide sequence: TGTGCCAGCAGCGTAGCGCCTAGCGGGGGAACAGATACGCAGTATTTT.

This clone was detected only a few times. This chain joins TRBV5-5 and TRBJ1-1; 7 bases are shared with TRBD1. The V gene end was trimmed by 6 bases and the J gene end by 8 bases; junction bases not matched to a gene: 7. This CDR3 has 12 residues. Germline V lookup: CDR1 SGHKS, CDR2 YYEKEE (reference sequence). The CDR3 sequence: CASMTGMGEAFF. CDR3 coding DNA: TGTGCCAGCATGACAGGGATGGGGGAAGCTTTCTTT. Full variable domain (missing parts from reference TRBV5-5 and TRBJ1-1): DAGVTQSPTHLIKTRGQQVTLRCSPISGHKSVSWYQQVLGQGPQFIFQYYEKEERGRGNFPDRFSARQFPNYSSELNVNALLLGDSALYLCASMTGMGEAFFGQGTRLTVV.

V gene TRBV7-3 combines with J gene TRBJ1-2, with 9 bases identical to TRBD1. J was trimmed by 5 bases and V by 2 bases; bases with no gene match: 6. Germline CDR1 reads SGHTA; CDR2 reads FQGTGA. The CDR3 spans 15 residues. This CDR3 is CASSLQGGQGYGYTF. CDR3 in DNA: TGTGCCAGCAGCTTACAAGGGGGACAGGGATATGGCTACACCTTC.